Each of the 17 T cell receptor beta chains below was sequenced from the same sample in a study of blood T cell repertoires in COVID-19. Libraries were prepared by immunoSEQ multiplex PCR; TCRdb keeps only in-frame clonotypes and omits some of them. The repertoire holds 190,000 or so clones, around 86% seen once, with less than 3.5% in the top ten. Specimen: peripheral blood. These receptors came from a woman aged 25 to 39 with active or convalescent COVID-19.

The chain has TRBV6-5 and TRBJ2-1, with unresolved D. The CDR3 contains 14 residues. Trimming removed 0 bases at V and 7 bases at J, with 10 bases between. Germline V CDR1 and CDR2: MNHEY, SVGAGI. The CDR3 loop reads CASSYSPRTNEQFF. The DNA of the CDR3 is TGTGCCAGCAGTTACTCGCCCAGAACAAATGAGCAGTTCTTC.

The genes are TRBV12-3 or TRBV12-4 and TRBJ1-5; a possible D gene is TRBD1 (5 bases). V was shortened by 6 bases and J by 7 bases, with 10 bases between the two germline ends. The CDR3 has 12 amino acids. The CDR3 sequence: CASRRGRQPQHF. The CDR3 DNA reads as TGTGCCAGCAGAAGGGGTCGCCAGCCCCAGCATTTT.

The chain employs TRBV7-2 and TRBJ2-7; no reliable D call. V was shortened by 2 bases and J by 0 bases, with 11 bases between the two germline ends. CDR1 and CDR2 (germline): SGHTA, FQGNSA. There are 15 residues in the CDR3. CDR3 in DNA: TGTGCCAGCAGCTTAAATCCGGCTAGCTCCTACGAGCAGTACTTC. Translated: CASSLNPASSYEQYF.

The chain uses TRBV19 and TRBJ1-1; TRBD1 might be the D (6 bases). Trimming cost V 9 bases and J 10 bases, with 12 bases left between them. This CDR3 is built from 10 residues. Germline CDR1 and CDR2: LNHDA and SQIVND (reference sequence). The CDR3 nucleotides read TGTGCCAGCCTGGGCAGGGGAGCTTTCTTT. Protein sequence: CASLGRGAFF.

V usage is TRBV11-2 and J usage is TRBJ2-7, with 9 bases identical to TRBD2. Germline CDR1 and CDR2: SGHAT and FQNNGV. The CDR3 has 14 amino acids. Germline trimming cut 5 bases from V and 6 bases from J; bases unmatched to any gene: 8. Here the CDR3 reads CASSPGTSSGEQYF. CDR3 nucleotides: TGTGCCAGCAGCCCCGGGACTAGCTCAGGCGAGCAGTACTTC.

This chain links TRBV9 with TRBJ1-4, with a tentative D call TRBD1 (5 bases). The CDR3 contains 15 residues. Germline V gene sequence: CDR1 SGDLS, CDR2 YYNGEE. Trimming left V 0 bases short and J 7 bases short, with 13 bases between. CDR3 sequence: CASSVAARESEKLFF. CDR3 in DNA: TGTGCCAGCAGCGTAGCGGCCAGGGAAAGTGAAAAACTGTTTTTT.

In this sample, this clone turned up once. The V call is TRBV6-5, the J call TRBJ1-6, with D unclear. CDR3 size: 15 residues. V lost 7 bases, J lost 6 bases, and 16 bases lay in between. Germline values: CDR1 MNHEY, CDR2 SVGAGI. The CDR3 DNA reads as TGTGCCAGCACCCGAGGTTATCAGAGTAATTCACCCCTCCACTTT. It encodes CASTRGYQSNSPLHF.

The gene calls are TRBV15 and TRBJ1-4; no firm D call. Germline loops: CDR1 LNHNV, CDR2 YYDKDF (reference sequence). The CDR3 is 15 amino acids. Trimming stripped 0 bases from V and 7 bases from J, with 12 bases between. The CDR3 DNA sequence: TGTGCCACCAGCAGAGAACTAGGCGCGGGTGAAAAACTGTTTTTT. Translated, it gives CATSRELGAGEKLFF.

The chain couples TRBV7-9 to TRBJ1-1; TRBD1 is a possible D gene (5 bases). The CDR3 covers 14 residues. CDR1 SEHNR and CDR2 FQNEAQ come from the germline V gene (reference sequence). The germline V and J ends were trimmed by 5 bases and 1 base, with 11 bases remaining between them. The CDR3 DNA is TGTGCCAGCAGCGACCGAACAGGGAACACTGAAGCTTTCTTT. As protein: CASSDRTGNTEAFF.

This chain joins TRBV6-6 and TRBJ1-2, with D unclear. Germline V gives CDR1 MNHNY, CDR2 SVGAGI (reference sequence). The CDR3 loop spans 14 amino acids. The germline V and J ends were trimmed by 5 bases and 4 bases, with 14 bases remaining between them. DNA for the CDR3: TGTGCCAGCAGTGCGGCGGCTATAGGCTATGGCTACACCTTC. Translation: CASSAAAIGYGYTF.

The chain uses TRBV29-1 and TRBJ1-4; 10 bases fit TRBD1. Germline V gene sequence: CDR1 SQVTM, CDR2 ANQGSEA. With V trimmed by 6 bases and J by 7 bases, 8 bases remained unmatched. This CDR3 region has 14 residues. This chain's CDR3 is CSVGGGQGSEKLFF. Here the CDR3 DNA reads TGCAGCGTCGGTGGGGGACAGGGGTCTGAAAAACTGTTTTTT.

The V call is TRBV7-9, the J call TRBJ2-3; 7 bases line up with TRBD1. The junction had 13 bases not matched to a gene; V was cut back by 3 bases and J by 4 bases. From germline, CDR1 is SEHNR and CDR2 FQNEAQ (reference sequence). The CDR3 has 17 amino acids. Here the CDR3 reads CASSFSTGVRFADTQYF. The CDR3 nucleotides read TGTGCCAGCAGCTTCTCTACAGGGGTTCGTTTCGCAGATACGCAGTATTTT.

The chain is built from TRBV7-6 and TRBJ1-5; D uncertain. Per germline, CDR1 SGHVS and CDR2 FNYEAQ. V was pared by 4 bases and J by 1 base, with 11 bases between. CDR3 length equals 15 residues. CDR3 sequence: CASSYRVGSNQPQHF. In DNA form, the CDR3 reads TGTGCCAGCAGCTACAGAGTCGGCAGCAATCAGCCCCAGCATTTT.

This clone occurred once. The chain employs TRBV20-1 and TRBJ2-5; D remains ambiguous. Germline V CDR1 and CDR2: DFQATT, SNEGSKA (reference sequence). This CDR3 spans 11 amino acids. The ends were cut back, 7 bases at V and 2 bases at J, with 8 bases in the middle. The CDR3 bases are TGCAGTGGCGGATGGCAAGAGACCCAGTACTTC. Protein sequence: CSGGWQETQYF.

The table lists this clone with a count of one. J is TRBJ1-4 and V is TRBV3-1 (or the pseudogene TRBV3-2), with D possibly being TRBD1 (5 bases). V gave up 6 bases and J gave up 5 bases, with 10 bases separating them. CDR1 LGHDT and CDR2 YNNKEL come from the germline V gene (reference sequence). This CDR3 is 13 amino acids long. The CDR3 DNA reads TGTGCCAGCAGGGGGACTCAGAATGAAAAACTGTTTTTT. This translates into CASRGTQNEKLFF.

The chain combines TRBV10-2 with TRBJ1-5; 8 nucleotides match TRBD1. The CDR3 length is 13 residues. Germline CDR1 is WSHSY and CDR2 is SAAADI. The J segment lost 6 bases and the V segment lost 7 bases, leaving 5 bases of the junction unmatched. The CDR3 region has the DNA TGCGCCAGCACTCAGGGGGCCAGTCAGCCCCAGCATTTT. Translation gives CASTQGASQPQHF.

The chain carries TRBV25-1 and TRBJ2-1; 9 bases match TRBD2. CDR3 length equals 16 residues. Germline V gives CDR1 MGHDK, CDR2 SYGVNS. The junction had 9 bases not matched to a gene; V was cut back by 3 bases and J by 6 bases. The CDR3 sequence: CASSEIAGAWVNEQFF. The CDR3 DNA follows: TGTGCCAGCAGTGAGATAGCGGGGGCCTGGGTCAATGAGCAGTTCTTC.